This TCR beta chain is from a study of blood T cells in healthy people across ages (dated by TCRdb to 2014 to 2015). Context from the whole study: In model experiments, template switching captured roughly one uniquely barcoded TCR beta cDNA molecule for every two T cells. Donors were grouped into four age groups: young (average approximately 15 years), middle-aged (39), aged (approximately 67) and long-lived (about 82). To track age-related changes in TCR beta repertoire diversity, the study relied on deep sequencing normalized with unique cDNA molecular identifiers. The study analyzed two additional independent replicas of 1 million unique cDNA reads from the same blood draw for two donors, one aged 18 to 30 and one aged 80 or older. To avoid experimental bias, donors of different ages were spread randomly across the sequencing lanes. Beyond this particular receptor, the publication reports: A strong correlation was found between observed TCR beta diversity and the percentage of naive T cells measured by flow cytometry. Since profiling was done on bulk unsorted PBMCs, naive and antigen-experienced compartments could not be conclusively compared. Observed TCR beta diversity per million T cells fell roughly linearly with age, and a significant reduction was already apparent by age roughly 41. Compared with the aged group, the long-lived group had more naive CD4+ T cells, fewer expanded clones and increased TCR diversity, suggesting age selection. Because the CMV infection status of the donors was unknown, age-related changes in expanded clonotypes may potentially have been confounded. Estimates of total diversity from one million sequenced T cells were regarded as lower bounds and underestimates.

Library preparation employed 5' RACE. Sequenced on an Illumina HiSeq 2500. A second PCR of roughly 7 to 11 cycles was performed with a sample-barcoded 5' primer and a J-beta primer mix. Each TCR beta cDNA molecule received a unique molecular identifier from a template-switch 5' adaptor carrying 12 random nucleotides. Each sample yielded at least 3 million CDR3-containing paired-end reads. The Mint cDNA synthesis kit, primed by a TRBC-specific oligonucleotide, was used to synthesize first-strand cDNA from all RNA. Following uracil-DNA glycosylase treatment, a first 18-cycle PCR with universal primers M1SS and BC2_uni_R was performed on all cDNA. The original methods were these. For normalization, 1 million high-quality reads were randomly selected from each sample, with every read carrying a distinct molecular identifier. Reads sharing molecular identifiers were discarded rather than binned into consensus sequences. MiTCR, run with a Q25 quality threshold and the strictest error-elimination algorithm, handled CDR3 identification, clonotype clustering and error correction. A nonparametric unseen species model with Euler transformation was used to estimate lower-bound total TCR beta diversity. The public sequencing data were trimmed at Q25 with fastp and processed into clonotypes with MiXCR by TCRdb, which kept only in-frame beta chains. Rows merge per CDR3 protein into single entries with the most common DNA and genes. TCRdb's processing, not the authors' own work, is the source of the V and J calls. The table for this sample lists 1.5 million to 2 million distinct CDR3 sequences; roughly 30% of them were counted only once. Clones ranked in the top ten supply more than 6% of the sample.

Looking up the germline V gene yields CDR1 KGHSH and CDR2 LQKENI. The V end gives up 3 bases and the J end 2 bases, leaving 8 bases in the junction not matched to a gene. CDR3 length: 17 amino acids, cysteine to phenylalanine. Only the CDR3 DNA stays, 51 bases, in frame from base 1. As for this clonotype: What this receptor recognizes is not known. No clone much larger than this one lies a single base away; base qualities are absent.

Systemically healthy Caucasian individuals from Russia, 39 in total and aged about 6 to 90 years, were included as donors. Ten milliliters of peripheral blood were drawn from each donor into EDTA-treated Vacutainer tubes. Ficoll-Paque density-gradient centrifugation was used to isolate PBMCs, with at least 7 million obtained per sample. Total RNA was extracted from PBMCs with Trizol reagent, with at least 5.5 micrograms obtained per sample. For every donor, an aliquot of PBMCs went through flow cytometry to measure the percentages of naive CD45RAhigh/CD27high T cells. The origin of this receptor is a woman aged 25 to 39 in good health. This sequence uses TRBV18 and TRBJ2-2; 8 bases in the middle match TRBD2. Sequencing was carried out using blood. The DNA reads as follows: TGTGCCAGCTCACCTTCGGTAGCGGGATTTAACACCGGGGAGCTGTTTTTT. It is translated as CASSPSVAGFNTGELFF. The full variable domain, with segments outside the CDR3 supplied by the reference TRBV18 and TRBJ2-2 proteins, appears as NAGVMQNPRHLVRRRGQEARLRCSPMKGHSHVYWYRQLPEEGLKFMVYLQKENIIDESGMPKERFSAEFPKEGPSILRIQQVVRGDSAAYFCASSPSVAGFNTGELFFGEGSRLTVL.